Shown below are 29 T cell receptor beta chains from a single sample sequenced in a study of TIL therapy for anti-PD-1-resistant metastatic lung cancer. Sequencing used immunoSEQ v3. Some clones are missing from TCRdb's copy, which holds only in-frame ones; the method was immunoSEQ multiplex PCR. The sample lists 50,000 or so clones, roughly 78% occurring once. Time point here: pre-treatment sample, taken before nivolumab and TIL therapy. The sample was blood, taken at baseline. The receptors stem from a woman aged 30 to 85 with non-small cell lung cancer.

On this clone: One junction end does not reproduce the germline sequence, and a read error may be involved. This chain uses TRBV10-3 with TRBJ1-1; 7 bases align to TRBD1. CDR3 length: 14 residues. In germline, CDR1 is ENHRY, CDR2 SYGVKD. The CDR3, as DNA: TGTGCCATCAGTGAGTCGACAGGGAGCCCTGAGGCTTTCTTT. Its protein product is CAISESTGSPEAFF.

The chain couples TRBV5-4 to TRBJ2-7; D not resolved. Germline V CDR1 and CDR2: SGHNT, YYREEE (reference sequence). The CDR3 has 13 residues. Trimming cost V 0 bases and J 6 bases, with 10 bases left between them. Here the CDR3 reads CASSLDPAGEQYF. DNA of the CDR3: TGTGCCAGCAGCTTGGATCCAGCCGGCGAGCAGTACTTC. Drawing the rest from reference TRBV5-4 and TRBJ2-7, the complete variable domain is ETGVTQSPTHLIKTRGQQVTLRCSSQSGHNTVSWYQQALGQGPQFIFQYYREEENGRGNFPPRFSGLQFPNYSSELNVNALELDDSALYLCASSLDPAGEQYFGPGTRLTVT.

This chain joins TRBV27 and TRBJ1-3; D gene unclear. The CDR3 runs to 15 residues. Germline V gene lookup returns CDR1 MNHEY and CDR2 SMNVEV (reference sequence). V was trimmed by 5 bases and J by 4 bases, leaving 15 bases between them. The CDR3 spells CASSPQFAGGNTIYF. The CDR3 DNA follows: TGTGCCAGCAGTCCCCAGTTTGCTGGAGGAAACACCATATATTTT.

The chain uses TRBV28 and TRBJ1-4, with D hard to call. Germline CDR1 is MDHEN and CDR2 is SYDVKM. This CDR3 is built from 16 residues. V lost 7 bases and J 4 bases, leaving 19 bases between the germline ends. The CDR3 reads CASTATTALYNEKLFF. CDR3 coding DNA: TGTGCCAGCACCGCTACCACAGCCTTGTATAATGAAAAACTGTTTTTT.

The J gene is TRBJ2-2, the V gene TRBV18; 14 bases fit TRBD2. Germline-derived CDR1 and CDR2 are KGHSH and LQKENI. With V trimmed by 2 bases and J by 4 bases, 6 bases remained unmatched. This CDR3 has 18 amino acids. Here the CDR3 DNA reads TGTGCCAGCTCACCATCTGGGACTAGCGGGGGCCTCACCGGGGAGCTGTTTTTT. Its protein product is CASSPSGTSGGLTGELFF.

The chain has TRBV29-1 and TRBJ1-1, with D perhaps TRBD1 (6 bases). CDR1 SQVTM and CDR2 ANQGSEA come from the germline V gene. The V and J ends lost 1 base and 5 bases respectively, with 14 bases between them. The CDR3 sequence is 14 residues long. For the CDR3, the DNA is TGCAGCGTTGAAGTAAGAAAGGGGGGTACTGAAGCTTTCTTT. Encoded protein: CSVEVRKGGTEAFF.

The chain links TRBV11-1 to TRBJ1-1, with 7 positions matching TRBD1. Germline CDR1 reads SGHAT; CDR2 reads FQDESV (reference sequence). Losses at the gene ends were 2 bases for V and 5 bases for J; bases not matched to a gene: 5. The CDR3 runs to 14 residues. The CDR3 coding sequence is TGTGCCAGCAGCTTAAACAGGGGAGGGACTGAAGCTTTCTTT. Translated, it gives CASSLNRGGTEAFF.

This chain uses TRBV6-6 with TRBJ1-2, with 7 bases lining up with TRBD1. This CDR3 has 13 amino acids. J gave up 4 bases and V 10 bases, and 9 bases lay outside the gene matches. Germline CDR1 MNHNY, CDR2 SVGAGI (reference sequence). DNA of the CDR3: TGTGCCAACCAAAGGGACAGAGGCTATGGCTACACCTTC. Its protein product is CANQRDRGYGYTF.

This chain connects TRBV7-8 to TRBJ2-1; weak D call: TRBD2 (6 bases). The CDR3 runs 12 residues. Germline V gene data show CDR1 as SGHVS and CDR2 as FQNEAQ. The V and J ends lost 8 bases and 3 bases respectively, with 8 bases between them. CDR3 residues: CASRDFYNEQFF. In DNA, the CDR3 is TGTGCCAGCCGGGACTTCTACAATGAGCAGTTCTTC.

This CDR3 reads CASSTPGTTLPYEQYF. The CDR3, as DNA: TGTGCCAGCAGTACCCCCGGGACCACCCTACCCTACGAGCAGTACTTC. The genes are TRBV28 and TRBJ2-7, with D perhaps TRBD1 or TRBD2 (5 bases each). Germline lookup yields CDR1 MDHEN and CDR2 SYDVKM. V shed 5 bases and J shed 2 bases, with 19 bases lying between them. The CDR3 sequence is 16 residues long.

The chain recombines TRBV6-6 with TRBJ1-1; TRBD1 aligns across 10 bases. The trim removed 4 bases at V and 5 bases at J, leaving 4 bases unmatched. Germline V gene sequence: CDR1 MNHNY, CDR2 SVGAGI (reference sequence). The CDR3 covers 14 residues. The CDR3 loop reads CASSLDRGQTEAFF. In DNA, the CDR3 is TGTGCCAGCAGTTTAGACAGGGGGCAAACTGAAGCTTTCTTT.

The chain links TRBV2 to TRBJ1-2; the match to TRBD1 covers 7 bases. The V gene's germline CDR1 is SNHLY and CDR2 FYNNEI. With 7 bases clipped from V and 8 bases from J, the junction kept 13 bases outside the gene matches. The CDR3 has 14 amino acids. CDR3 coding DNA: TGTGCCAGCATCCCCGACAGGGACCGACCGGGCTACACCTTC. This gives the protein CASIPDRDRPGYTF. Combining the CDR3 with reference TRBV2 and TRBJ1-2 gives the whole variable domain EPEVTQTPSHQVTQMGQEVILRCVPISNHLYFYWYRQILGQKVEFLVSFYNNEISEKSEIFDDQFSVERPDGSNFTLKIRSTKLEDSAMYFCASIPDRDRPGYTFGSGTRLTVV.

This clone is a singleton in its sample. The J gene is TRBJ1-2, the V gene TRBV2, with D possibly TRBD1 on 5 matching bases. Trimming shortened V by 4 bases and J by 5 bases, and 17 bases separated the two germline ends. The CDR3 totals 15 residues. CDR1 SNHLY and CDR2 FYNNEI come from the germline V gene. This chain's CDR3 is CASSVSRVVRYGYTF. CDR3 nucleotide sequence: TGTGCCAGCAGTGTAAGCAGGGTGGTTCGATATGGCTACACCTTC.

The chain carries TRBV10-2 and TRBJ1-1; D gene uncertain. This CDR3 has 12 residues. V lost 4 bases to trimming and J lost 0 bases, with 3 bases between them. Per germline, CDR1 WSHSY and CDR2 SAAADI. The CDR3 loop reads CASSGLNTEAFF. DNA for the CDR3: TGCGCCAGCAGTGGCCTGAACACTGAAGCTTTCTTT.

The chain is built from TRBV5-6 and TRBJ1-2, with unresolved D. This CDR3 comprises 15 residues. V lost 3 bases and J 2 bases, leaving 14 bases between the germline ends. From germline, CDR1 is SGHDT and CDR2 YYEEEE. The CDR3 protein is CASSWGGVLNYGYTF. In DNA form, the CDR3 reads TGTGCCAGCAGCTGGGGTGGCGTCCTCAACTATGGCTACACCTTC.

The J gene is TRBJ1-2, the V gene TRBV7-2; D is unresolved. The V and J ends lost 4 bases and 4 bases respectively, with 16 bases between them. Germline CDR1 reads SGHTA; CDR2 reads FQGNSA. This CDR3 contains 15 residues. CDR3 loop: CASSSGPQLSYGYTF. In DNA form, the CDR3 reads TGTGCCAGCAGCTCCGGACCCCAGTTGAGCTATGGCTACACCTTC.

The V and J genes are TRBV7-9 and TRBJ1-3; D unclear. From germline, CDR1 is SEHNR and CDR2 FQNEAQ (reference sequence). This CDR3 contains 12 residues. The V end was cut by 5 bases, the J end by 8 bases, with 10 bases between. Here the CDR3 reads CASSLLRDTIYF. The CDR3 DNA reads as TGTGCCAGCAGCCTCTTACGGGACACCATATATTTT.

The rearrangement uses TRBV29-1 and TRBJ2-1; D remains ambiguous. Germline V gene data show CDR1 as SQVTM and CDR2 as ANQGSEA. CDR3 length equals 11 residues. V lost 6 bases and J 5 bases, leaving 8 bases between the germline ends. CDR3 sequence: CSVRLNNEQFF. The CDR3 nucleotides are TGCAGCGTCAGGCTCAACAATGAGCAGTTCTTC.

The V and J genes are TRBV2 and TRBJ2-7; D remains unclear. The CDR3 totals 13 residues. Germline V lookup: CDR1 SNHLY, CDR2 FYNNEI. V shed 1 base and J shed 3 bases, with 7 bases lying between them. The CDR3, as DNA: TGTGCCAGCAGTGAAGGTGGTTTCTACGAGCAGTACTTC. Its translation is CASSEGGFYEQYF. The whole variable domain, filled in from reference TRBV2 and TRBJ2-7, reads EPEVTQTPSHQVTQMGQEVILRCVPISNHLYFYWYRQILGQKVEFLVSFYNNEISEKSEIFDDQFSVERPDGSNFTLKIRSTKLEDSAMYFCASSEGGFYEQYFGPGTRLTVT.

The chain couples TRBV5-1 to TRBJ2-5; D gene unclear. The V gene lost 0 bases and the J gene lost 2 bases, with 14 bases spanning the gap. Germline-derived CDR1 and CDR2 are SGHRS and YFSETQ. The CDR3 runs 16 residues. The CDR3 reads CASSLVARVTQETQYF. The CDR3 DNA sequence: TGCGCCAGCAGCTTGGTCGCCCGGGTCACACAAGAGACCCAGTACTTC.

The chain combines TRBV6-1 with TRBJ2-5; 7 bases are a match to TRBD2. CDR1 is MNHNS and CDR2 is SASEGT in the germline V gene. Germline trimming cut 3 bases from V and 4 bases from J; bases unmatched to any gene: 2. This CDR3 is 13 amino acids long. The CDR3 DNA sequence: TGTGCCAGCAGTGAGGGGGGGTCAGAGACCCAGTACTTC. Protein sequence: CASSEGGSETQYF.

This rearrangement joins TRBV4-3 to TRBJ2-7; D remains ambiguous. With 1 base removed from V and 4 bases from J, the gap between germline ends came to 14 bases. Germline-derived CDR1 and CDR2 are LGHNA and YSLEER. The CDR3 is made up of 15 amino acids. CDR3 sequence: CASSQGPGSRYEQYF. DNA of the CDR3: TGCGCCAGCAGCCAAGGTCCGGGTTCTAGGTACGAGCAGTACTTC.

This rearrangement joins TRBV29-1 to TRBJ1-6; tentatively, D is TRBD1 (6 bases). V was cut by 4 bases and J by 1 base, with 14 bases left in between. This CDR3 region has 16 residues. Germline lookup yields CDR1 SQVTM and CDR2 ANQGSEA. The CDR3 DNA sequence: TGCAGCGTTGCTTGGGCAGGGGCGTCCTATAATTCACCCCTCCACTTT. Amino acids: CSVAWAGASYNSPLHF.

V is TRBV18 and J is TRBJ2-7; D tentatively fits TRBD1 or TRBD2 (5 bases each). The CDR3 loop spans 16 amino acids. Germline V gives CDR1 KGHSH, CDR2 LQKENI. V gave up 3 bases and J gave up 2 bases, with 17 bases separating them. CDR3 region: CASSPPTGTGTYEQYF. The CDR3 DNA is TGTGCCAGCTCACCTCCTACCGGGACGGGAACCTACGAGCAGTACTTC. Drawing the rest from reference TRBV18 and TRBJ2-7, the complete variable domain is NAGVMQNPRHLVRRRGQEARLRCSPMKGHSHVYWYRQLPEEGLKFMVYLQKENIIDESGMPKERFSAEFPKEGPSILRIQQVVRGDSAAYFCASSPPTGTGTYEQYFGPGTRLTVT.

The rearrangement uses TRBV5-6 and TRBJ1-4, with D tentatively TRBD1 (5 bases). V gave up 0 bases and J gave up 8 bases, with 11 bases separating them. This CDR3 comprises 14 residues. Germline V lookup: CDR1 SGHDT, CDR2 YYEEEE. CDR3 coding DNA: TGTGCCAGCAGCTTGGTCGGAGGGGAAGAAAAACTGTTTTTT. Translating gives CASSLVGGEEKLFF.

The chain employs TRBV29-1 and TRBJ1-2, with 7 bases that match TRBD1. Germline V lookup: CDR1 SQVTM, CDR2 ANQGSEA. The V gene end was trimmed by 7 bases and the J gene end by 7 bases; junction bases not matched to a gene: 9. This CDR3 has 12 amino acids. In nucleotides, the CDR3 is TGCAGCGCCGGACAGGTCAGGGCTGGCTACACCTTC. This sequence encodes CSAGQVRAGYTF.

This clone came up a few times. The rearrangement uses TRBV14 and TRBJ1-2; no clear D gene. CDR1 is SGHDN and CDR2 is FVKESK in the germline V gene. The ends were cut back, 5 bases at V and 8 bases at J, with 15 bases in the middle. The CDR3 totals 13 residues. For the CDR3, the DNA is TGTGCCAGCAGCTACTACCCCACAAACGGCTACACCTTC. It encodes CASSYYPTNGYTF.

The CDR3 sequence: CASSLREPGANVLTF. CDR3 nucleotides: TGTGCCAGCAGTCTCAGGGAGCCTGGGGCCAACGTCCTGACTTTC. This chain connects TRBV6-5 to TRBJ2-6; possibly TRBD1 or TRBD2 for D (5 bases each). This CDR3 is built from 15 residues. Trimming stripped 5 bases from V and 2 bases from J, with 10 bases between. The V gene's germline CDR1 is MNHEY and CDR2 SVGAGI.

The chain employs TRBV5-1 and TRBJ2-3; D ambiguous. The germline gives CDR1 SGHRS, CDR2 YFSETQ. Trimming took 0 bases from V and 4 from J, leaving 6 bases between them. This CDR3 spans 13 amino acids. In nucleotides, the CDR3 is TGCGCCAGCAGCTTGGCCGCGCCAGATACGCAGTATTTT. Its translation: CASSLAAPDTQYF.